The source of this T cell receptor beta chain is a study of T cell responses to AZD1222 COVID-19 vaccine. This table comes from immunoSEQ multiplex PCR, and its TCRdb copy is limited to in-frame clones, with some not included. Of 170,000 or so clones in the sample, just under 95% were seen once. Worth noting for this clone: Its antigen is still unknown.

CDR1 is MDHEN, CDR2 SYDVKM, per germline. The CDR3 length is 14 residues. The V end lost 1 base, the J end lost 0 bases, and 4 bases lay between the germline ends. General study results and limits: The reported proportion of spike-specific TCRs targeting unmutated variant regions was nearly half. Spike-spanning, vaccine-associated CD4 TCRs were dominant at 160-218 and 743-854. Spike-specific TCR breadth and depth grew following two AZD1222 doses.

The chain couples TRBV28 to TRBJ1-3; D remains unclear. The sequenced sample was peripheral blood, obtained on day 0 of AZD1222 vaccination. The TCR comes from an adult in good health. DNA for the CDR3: TGTGCCAGCAGTTTATACAGCTCTGGAAACACCATATATTTT. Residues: CASSLYSSGNTIYF. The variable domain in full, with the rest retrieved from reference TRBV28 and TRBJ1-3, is DVKVTQSSRYLVKRTGEKVFLECVQDMDHENMFWYRQDPGLGLRLIYFSYDVKMKEKGDIPEGYSVSREKKERFSLILESASTNQTSMYLCASSLYSSGNTIYFGEGSWLTVV.